This T cell receptor beta chain originates from a study of blood T cells in healthy people across ages. General study points: Nothing was known about donor CMV status, and this possibly confounded expanded clonotype changes.

In its sample, this clonotype was seen a few times. Its antigen remains unknown. The sample providers were healthy Caucasian people from Russia, aged about 6 to 90. Primers used in a second PCR of roughly 6 to 12 cycles were a sample-barcoded 5' primer and a J-beta primer mix. Each cDNA molecule, via a template-switch adaptor with 12 random nucleotides, was tagged. TCRdb reanalysed the 5' RACE reads using MiXCR and keeps one entry per CDR3 protein. The sample includes around 500,000 distinct CDR3 sequences, under 55% of them seen just once. Material: blood. The clonotype originates from an elderly man in good health.

The CDR3 DNA reads TGCAGTGCTAGCCAGGGTCACAATGAGCAGTTCTTC. Amino acids: CSASQGHNEQFF. The gene calls are TRBV20-1 and TRBJ2-1; D may be TRBD1 (5 bases). The CDR3 has 12 amino acids. The germline V gene has CDR1 DFQATT and CDR2 SNEGSKA (reference sequence). V lost 3 bases and J 5 bases, leaving 8 bases between the germline ends.